This paragraph reports one TCR beta chain. What it binds is unknown. Measured with immunoSEQ multiplex PCR; TCRdb has only the in-frame clones, and not every one. The repertoire has 1,100,000 or so clones, about four fifths of them found once; the top ten carry around 0.47%. The record originates from a study of shared clonotypes between healthy human individuals. Study summary: Each donor contributed plates that comprised three CD4 naive, three CD4 memory, two CD8 naive and one CD8 memory. Findings and caveats of the study: Sampling used blood alone; tissue repertoires probably differ.

The donors were all Caucasian adults (living in Nashville, Tennessee). Trimming removed 3 bases from V and 3 bases from J, with 11 bases in between. Looked up from germline, CDR1 is SGHNT and CDR2 is YENEEA. The CDR3 runs 15 residues. What was sequenced was memory CD4+ T cells from PBMCs. Described subset: CD45RA-negative fraction. The sequence came from a man younger than 30 in good health. Some clones in this sample may be carry-over from other donors' samples. The chain carries TRBV11-3 and TRBJ2-2; D tentatively reads TRBD1 or TRBD2 (5 bases each). The CDR3 is CASSLPLGDTGELFF. The CDR3 region has the DNA TGTGCCAGCAGCTTGCCCTTGGGGGACACCGGGGAGCTGTTTTTT.